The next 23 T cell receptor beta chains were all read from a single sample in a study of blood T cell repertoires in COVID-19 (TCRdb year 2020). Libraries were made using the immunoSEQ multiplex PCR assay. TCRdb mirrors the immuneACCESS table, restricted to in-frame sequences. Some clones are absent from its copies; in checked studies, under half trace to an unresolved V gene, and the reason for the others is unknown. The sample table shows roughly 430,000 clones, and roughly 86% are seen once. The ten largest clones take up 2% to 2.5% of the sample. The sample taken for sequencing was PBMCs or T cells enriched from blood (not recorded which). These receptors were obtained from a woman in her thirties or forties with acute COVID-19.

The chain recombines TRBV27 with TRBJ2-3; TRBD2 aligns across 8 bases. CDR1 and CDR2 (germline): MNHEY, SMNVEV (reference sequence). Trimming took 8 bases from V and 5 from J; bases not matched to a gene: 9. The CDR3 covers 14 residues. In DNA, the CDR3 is TGTGCCAGCGACGGGGGGGGCCGCGGAGATACGCAGTATTTT. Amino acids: CASDGGGRGDTQYF.

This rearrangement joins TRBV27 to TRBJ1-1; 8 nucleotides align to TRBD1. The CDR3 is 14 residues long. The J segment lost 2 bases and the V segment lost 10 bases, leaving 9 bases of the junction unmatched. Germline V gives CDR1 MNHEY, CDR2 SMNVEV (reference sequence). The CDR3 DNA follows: TGTGCCACCCGTGTAGACAGGGGAAACACTGAAGCTTTCTTT. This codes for CATRVDRGNTEAFF.

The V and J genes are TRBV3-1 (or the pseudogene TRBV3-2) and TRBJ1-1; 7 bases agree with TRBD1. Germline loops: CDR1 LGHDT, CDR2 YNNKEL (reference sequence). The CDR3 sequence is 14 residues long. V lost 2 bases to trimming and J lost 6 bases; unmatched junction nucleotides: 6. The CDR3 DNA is TGTGCCAGCAGCCAAATGACAGGGATCGCTGAAGCTTTCTTT. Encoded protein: CASSQMTGIAEAFF.

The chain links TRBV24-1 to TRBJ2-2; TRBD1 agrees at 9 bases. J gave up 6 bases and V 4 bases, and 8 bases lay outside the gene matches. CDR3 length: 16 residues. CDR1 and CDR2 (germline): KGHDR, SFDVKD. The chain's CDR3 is CATSDPGQGVAGELFF. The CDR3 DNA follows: TGTGCCACCAGTGACCCGGGACAGGGCGTCGCCGGGGAGCTGTTTTTT.

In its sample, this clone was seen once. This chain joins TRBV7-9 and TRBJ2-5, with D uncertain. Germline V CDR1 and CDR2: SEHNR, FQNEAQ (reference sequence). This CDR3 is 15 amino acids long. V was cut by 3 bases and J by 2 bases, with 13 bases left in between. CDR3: CASSFMGETQETQYF. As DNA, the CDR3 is TGTGCCAGCAGCTTCATGGGCGAGACGCAAGAGACCCAGTACTTC.

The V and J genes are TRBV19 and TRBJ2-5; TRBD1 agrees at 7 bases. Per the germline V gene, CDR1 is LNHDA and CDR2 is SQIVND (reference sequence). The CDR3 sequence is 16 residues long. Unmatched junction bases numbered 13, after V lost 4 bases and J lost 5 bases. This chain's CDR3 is CASSTYNGQVLETQYF. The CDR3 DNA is TGTGCCAGTAGTACTTATAACGGACAGGTGTTGGAGACCCAGTACTTC.

CDR3 protein: CASSLGQSSGNTIYF. CDR3 DNA: TGTGCCAGCAGCCTGGGACAGAGCTCTGGAAACACCATATATTTT. The V call is TRBV9, the J call TRBJ1-3; TRBD1 aligns across 7 bases. The germline V gene encodes CDR1 SGDLS and CDR2 YYNGEE. The CDR3 has 15 residues. J lost 0 bases, V lost 4 bases, and 4 bases had no gene match.

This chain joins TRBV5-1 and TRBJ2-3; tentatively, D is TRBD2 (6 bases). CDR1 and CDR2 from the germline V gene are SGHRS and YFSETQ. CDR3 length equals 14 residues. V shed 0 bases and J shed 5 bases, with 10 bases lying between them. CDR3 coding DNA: TGCGCCAGCAGCTTGGGGATAGCGGAAGATACGCAGTATTTT. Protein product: CASSLGIAEDTQYF.

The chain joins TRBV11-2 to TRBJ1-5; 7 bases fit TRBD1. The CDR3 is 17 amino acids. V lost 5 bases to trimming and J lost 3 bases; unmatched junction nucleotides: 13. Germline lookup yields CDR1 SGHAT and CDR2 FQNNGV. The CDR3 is CASSQGTAGDYNQPQHF. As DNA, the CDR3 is TGTGCCAGCAGCCAGGGGACAGCCGGGGATTACAATCAGCCCCAGCATTTT.

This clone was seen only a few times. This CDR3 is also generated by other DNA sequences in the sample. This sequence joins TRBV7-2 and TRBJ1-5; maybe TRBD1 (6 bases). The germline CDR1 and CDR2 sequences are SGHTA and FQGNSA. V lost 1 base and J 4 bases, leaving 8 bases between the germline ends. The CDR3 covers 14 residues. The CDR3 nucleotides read TGTGCCAGCAGCTTAGAAAGGGGGAATCAGCCCCAGCATTTT. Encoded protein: CASSLERGNQPQHF.

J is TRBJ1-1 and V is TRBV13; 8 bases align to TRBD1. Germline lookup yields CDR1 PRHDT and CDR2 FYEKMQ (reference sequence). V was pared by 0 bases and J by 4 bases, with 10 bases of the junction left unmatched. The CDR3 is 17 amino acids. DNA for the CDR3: TGTGCCAGCAGCTTAGGCCCCGCAGGGGGCGCGAGCACTGAAGCTTTCTTT. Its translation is CASSLGPAGGASTEAFF.

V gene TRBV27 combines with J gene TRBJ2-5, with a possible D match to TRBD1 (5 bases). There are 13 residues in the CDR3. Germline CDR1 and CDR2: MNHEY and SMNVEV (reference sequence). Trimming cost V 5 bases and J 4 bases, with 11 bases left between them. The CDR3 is CASSKTVRETQYF. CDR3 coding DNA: TGTGCCAGCAGTAAGACAGTACGAGAGACCCAGTACTTC.

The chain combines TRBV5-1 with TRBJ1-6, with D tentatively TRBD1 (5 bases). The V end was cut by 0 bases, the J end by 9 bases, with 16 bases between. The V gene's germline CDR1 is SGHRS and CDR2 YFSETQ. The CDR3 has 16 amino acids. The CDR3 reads CASSLDPDTESSPLHF. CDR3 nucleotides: TGCGCCAGCAGCTTGGATCCGGACACGGAGAGTTCACCCCTCCACTTT.

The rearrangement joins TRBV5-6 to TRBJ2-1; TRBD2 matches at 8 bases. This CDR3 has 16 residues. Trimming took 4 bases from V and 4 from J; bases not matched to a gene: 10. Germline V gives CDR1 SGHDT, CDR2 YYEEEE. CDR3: CASSTGGTRPYNEQFF. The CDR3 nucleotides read TGTGCCAGCAGCACGGGAGGGACTAGGCCATACAATGAGCAGTTCTTC.

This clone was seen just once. The CDR3, as DNA: TGTGCCAGTAAGTGGAGAGCTGCTAGCAACACCGGGGAGCTGTTTTTT. It codes for CASKWRAASNTGELFF. V usage is TRBV19 and J usage is TRBJ2-2; D perhaps matches TRBD2 (5 bases). Germline CDR1 reads LNHDA; CDR2 reads SQIVND (reference sequence). This CDR3 comprises 16 residues. V lost 7 bases, J lost 2 bases, and 17 bases lay in between. Complete variable domain (other parts from reference TRBV19 and TRBJ2-2): DGGITQSPKYLFRKEGQNVTLSCEQNLNHDAMYWYRQDPGQGLRLIYYSQIVNDFQKGDIAEGYSVSREKKESFPLTVTSAQKNPTAFYLCASKWRAASNTGELFFGEGSRLTVL.

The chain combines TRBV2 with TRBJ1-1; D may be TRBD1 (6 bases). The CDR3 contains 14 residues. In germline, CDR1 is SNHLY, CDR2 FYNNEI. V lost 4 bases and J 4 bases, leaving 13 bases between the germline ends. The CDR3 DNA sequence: TGTGCCAGCAGTGCCATGACAGGATCCACTGAAGCTTTCTTT. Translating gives CASSAMTGSTEAFF.

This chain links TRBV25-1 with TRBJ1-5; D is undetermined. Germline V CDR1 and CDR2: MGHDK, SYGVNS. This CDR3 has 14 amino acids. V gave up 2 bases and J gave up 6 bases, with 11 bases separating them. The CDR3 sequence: CASSEPGPGQPQHF. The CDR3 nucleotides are TGTGCCAGCAGTGAACCTGGTCCGGGTCAGCCCCAGCATTTT.

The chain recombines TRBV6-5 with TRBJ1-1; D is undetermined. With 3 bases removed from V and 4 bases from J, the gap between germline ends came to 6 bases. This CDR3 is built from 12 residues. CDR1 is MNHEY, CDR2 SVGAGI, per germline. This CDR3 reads CASSYAGTEAFF. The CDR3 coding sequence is TGTGCCAGCAGTTATGCCGGCACTGAAGCTTTCTTT.

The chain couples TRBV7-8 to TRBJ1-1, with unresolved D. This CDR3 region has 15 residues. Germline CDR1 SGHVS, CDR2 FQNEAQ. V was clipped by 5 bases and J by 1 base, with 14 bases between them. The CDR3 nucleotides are TGTGCCAGCAGCCCACCGACGAGGCCGAACACTGAAGCTTTCTTT. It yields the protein CASSPPTRPNTEAFF. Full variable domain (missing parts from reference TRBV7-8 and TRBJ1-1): GAGVSQSPRYKVAKRGQDVALRCDPISGHVSLFWYQQALGQGPEFLTYFQNEAQLDKSGLPSDRFFAERPEGSVSTLKIQRTQQEDSAVYLCASSPPTRPNTEAFFGQGTRLTVV.

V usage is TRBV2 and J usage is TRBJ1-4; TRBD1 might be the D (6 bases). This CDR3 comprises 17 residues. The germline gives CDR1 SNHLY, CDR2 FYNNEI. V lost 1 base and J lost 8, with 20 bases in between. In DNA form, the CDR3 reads TGTGCCAGCAGTGAAGGCGGACTAGGGGGAAGAGGGGAAAAACTGTTTTTT. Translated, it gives CASSEGGLGGRGEKLFF.

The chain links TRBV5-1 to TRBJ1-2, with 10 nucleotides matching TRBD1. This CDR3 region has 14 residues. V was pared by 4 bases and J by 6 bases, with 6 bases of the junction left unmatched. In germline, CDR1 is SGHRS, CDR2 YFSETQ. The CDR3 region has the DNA TGCGCCAGCAGCATATCCGGGACAGGGGATGGCTACACCTTC. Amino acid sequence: CASSISGTGDGYTF.

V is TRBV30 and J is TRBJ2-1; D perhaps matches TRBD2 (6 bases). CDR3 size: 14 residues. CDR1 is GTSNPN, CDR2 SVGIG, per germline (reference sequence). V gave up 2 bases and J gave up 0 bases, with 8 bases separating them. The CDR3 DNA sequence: TGTGCCTGGAGTAGGGGACTCTCCTACAATGAGCAGTTCTTC. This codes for CAWSRGLSYNEQFF.

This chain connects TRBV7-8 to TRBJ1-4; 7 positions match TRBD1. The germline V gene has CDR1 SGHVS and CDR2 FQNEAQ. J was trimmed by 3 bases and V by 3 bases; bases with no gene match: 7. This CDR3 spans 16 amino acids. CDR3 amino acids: CASSFNPGQPNEKLFF. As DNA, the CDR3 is TGTGCCAGCAGCTTTAATCCGGGACAGCCTAATGAAAAACTGTTTTTT.